This T cell receptor (beta chain) came from a study of identical twins. Notes on this clonotype: Antigen specificity is unknown.

Findings and caveats of the study: The models systematically underestimated how much out-of-frame TCR alpha was shared in monozygotic twins. Because invariant MAIT and iNKT cells could be present, zero-insertion analyses could be partly confounded.

TCRdb ran MiXCR on the 5' RACE reads and lists one entry per CDR3 protein. The repertoire consists of approximately 690,000 distinct CDR3 sequences, with around 6% occurring once and the leading ten covering under 2%. Germline loops: CDR1 SGHRS, CDR2 YFSETQ. CDR3 size: 13 residues. Trimming left V 1 base short and J 4 bases short, with 7 bases between. The sequenced sample was naive T cells sorted from blood. The receptor's source is a man aged 18 to 30 in good health. The chain links TRBV5-1 to TRBJ2-3; the D is unclear. This CDR3 reads CASSLRSADTQYF. CDR3 DNA sequence: TGCGCCAGCAGCTTGAGGTCCGCAGATACGCAGTATTTT.